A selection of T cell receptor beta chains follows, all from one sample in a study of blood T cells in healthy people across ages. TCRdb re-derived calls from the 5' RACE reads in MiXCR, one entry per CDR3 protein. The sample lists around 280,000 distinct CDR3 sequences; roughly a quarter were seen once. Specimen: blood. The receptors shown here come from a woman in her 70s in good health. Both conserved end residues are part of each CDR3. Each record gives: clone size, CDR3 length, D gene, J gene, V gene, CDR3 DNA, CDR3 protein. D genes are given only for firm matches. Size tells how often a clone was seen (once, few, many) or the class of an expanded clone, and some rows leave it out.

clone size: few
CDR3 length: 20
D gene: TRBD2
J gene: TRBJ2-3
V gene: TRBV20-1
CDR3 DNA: TGCAGTGCTCCAACAATCGACCTCAGCGGGAGGCGTATGAGCACAGATACGCAGTATTTT
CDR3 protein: CSAPTIDLSGRRMSTDTQYF

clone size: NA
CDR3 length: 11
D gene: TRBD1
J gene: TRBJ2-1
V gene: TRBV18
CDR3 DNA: TGTGCCAGCTCCCCCGACAGGGGGACGTTCTTC
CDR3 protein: CASSPDRGTFF

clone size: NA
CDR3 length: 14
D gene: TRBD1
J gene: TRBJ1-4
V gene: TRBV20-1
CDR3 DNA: TGCAGTGCTAGAGCTCCGGGACAGGGGGAAAAACTGTTTTTT
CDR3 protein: CSARAPGQGEKLFF

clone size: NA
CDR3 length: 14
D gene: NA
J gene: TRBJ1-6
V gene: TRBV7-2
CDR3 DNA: TGTGCCAGCCGTCGGGCCACCTTGGGTTCACCCCTCCACTTT
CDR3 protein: CASRRATLGSPLHF

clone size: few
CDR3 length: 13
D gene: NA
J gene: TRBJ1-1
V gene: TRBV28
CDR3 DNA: TGTGCCAGCAGTTTCACCCCGCGCACTGAAGCTTTCTTT
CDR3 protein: CASSFTPRTEAFF

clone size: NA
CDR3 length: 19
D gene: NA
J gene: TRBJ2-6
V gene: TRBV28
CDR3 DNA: TGTGCCAGCAGGGGTCCAAAGGTACAGCCCCGCTCTGGGGCCAACGTCCTGACTTTC
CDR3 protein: CASRGPKVQPRSGANVLTF

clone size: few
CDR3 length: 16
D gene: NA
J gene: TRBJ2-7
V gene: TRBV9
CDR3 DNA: TGTGCCAGCAGCGATCTGAGCGGAGCCAGACCCTACGAGCAGTACTTC
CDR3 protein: CASSDLSGARPYEQYF

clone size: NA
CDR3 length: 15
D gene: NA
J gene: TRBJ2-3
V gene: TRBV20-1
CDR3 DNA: TGCAGTGCTAGGGCACAGAGAGCTAGCACAGATACGCAGTATTTT
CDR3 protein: CSARAQRASTDTQYF

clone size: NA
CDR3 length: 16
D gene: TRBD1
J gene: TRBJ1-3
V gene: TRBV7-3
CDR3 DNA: TGTGCCAGCAGCTGGGACAGGCATGGAGTAAGAAACACCATATATTTT
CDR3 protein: CASSWDRHGVRNTIYF

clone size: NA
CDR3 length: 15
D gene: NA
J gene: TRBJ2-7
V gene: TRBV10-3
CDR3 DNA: TGTGCCATCAGTGAGTCAGATCGGGAGATGGGCGAGCAGTACTTC
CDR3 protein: CAISESDREMGEQYF

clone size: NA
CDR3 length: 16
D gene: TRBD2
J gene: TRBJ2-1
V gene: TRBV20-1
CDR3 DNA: TGCAGTGCTAGAGACCCCATAGCGGGAGAATGGAATGAGCAGTTCTTC
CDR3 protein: CSARDPIAGEWNEQFF

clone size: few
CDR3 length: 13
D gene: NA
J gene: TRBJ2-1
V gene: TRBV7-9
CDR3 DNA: TGTGCCAGCACCCGCGATCCGGGAAATGAGCAGTTCTTC
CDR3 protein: CASTRDPGNEQFF

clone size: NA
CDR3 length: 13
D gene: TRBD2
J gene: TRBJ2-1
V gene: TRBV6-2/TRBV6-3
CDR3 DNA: TGTGCCAGTTCTAGCGGGGGACCCAATGAGCAGTTCTTC
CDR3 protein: CASSSGGPNEQFF

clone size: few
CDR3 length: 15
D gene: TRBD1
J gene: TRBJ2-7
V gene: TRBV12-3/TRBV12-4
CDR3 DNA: TGTGCCAGCAGTTTAGCCGGACAGGGGAGGTACGAGCAGTACTTC
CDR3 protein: CASSLAGQGRYEQYF

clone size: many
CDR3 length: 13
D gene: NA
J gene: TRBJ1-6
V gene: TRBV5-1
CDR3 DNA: TGCGCCAGCAGCTGGGGGGATAATTCACCCCTCCACTTT
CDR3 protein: CASSWGDNSPLHF

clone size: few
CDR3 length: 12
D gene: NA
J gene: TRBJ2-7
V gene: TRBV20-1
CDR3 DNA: TGCAGTGCTAGGCCTGGTAGCTACGAGCAGTACTTC
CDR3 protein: CSARPGSYEQYF

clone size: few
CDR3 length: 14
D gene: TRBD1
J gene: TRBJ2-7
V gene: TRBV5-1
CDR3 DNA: TGCGCCAGCAATATAGGACAGGGGACCTACGAGCAGTACTTC
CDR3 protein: CASNIGQGTYEQYF

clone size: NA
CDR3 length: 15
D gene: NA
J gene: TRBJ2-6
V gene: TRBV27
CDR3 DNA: TGTGCCAGCAGTTCCCCTATGGCCGGGGCCAACGTCCTGACTTTC
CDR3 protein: CASSSPMAGANVLTF

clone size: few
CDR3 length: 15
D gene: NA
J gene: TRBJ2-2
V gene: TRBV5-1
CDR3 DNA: TGCGCCAGCAGCTTACTAGACACCGACACCGGGGAGCTGTTTTTT
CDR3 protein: CASSLLDTDTGELFF